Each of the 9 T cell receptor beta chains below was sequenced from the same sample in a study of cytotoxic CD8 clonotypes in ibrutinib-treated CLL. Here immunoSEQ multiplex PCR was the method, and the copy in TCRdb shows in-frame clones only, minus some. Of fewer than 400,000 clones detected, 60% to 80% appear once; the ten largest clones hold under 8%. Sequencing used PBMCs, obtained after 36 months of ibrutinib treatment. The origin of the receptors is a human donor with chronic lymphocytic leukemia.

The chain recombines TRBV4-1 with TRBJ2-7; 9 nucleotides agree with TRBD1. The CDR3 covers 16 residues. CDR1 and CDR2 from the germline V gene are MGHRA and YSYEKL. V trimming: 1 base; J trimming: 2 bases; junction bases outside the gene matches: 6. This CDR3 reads CASSQGHRDRAYEQYF. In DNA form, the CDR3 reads TGCGCCAGCAGCCAAGGCCACCGGGACAGGGCCTACGAGCAGTACTTC.

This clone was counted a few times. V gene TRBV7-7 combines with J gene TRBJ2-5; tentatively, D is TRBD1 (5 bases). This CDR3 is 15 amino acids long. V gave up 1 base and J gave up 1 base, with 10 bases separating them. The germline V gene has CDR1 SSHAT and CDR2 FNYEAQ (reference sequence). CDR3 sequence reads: CASSLGPGSQETQYF. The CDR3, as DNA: TGTGCCAGCAGCTTAGGCCCAGGGTCCCAAGAGACCCAGTACTTC.

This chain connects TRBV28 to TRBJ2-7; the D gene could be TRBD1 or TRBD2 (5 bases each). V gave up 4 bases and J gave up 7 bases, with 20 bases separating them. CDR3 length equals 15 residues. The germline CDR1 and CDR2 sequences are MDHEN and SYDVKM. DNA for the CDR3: TGTGCCAGCAGTTACTCCGGGACGGCCCTTGTAGAGCAGTACTTC. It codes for CASSYSGTALVEQYF. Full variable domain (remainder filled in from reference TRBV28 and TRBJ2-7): DVKVTQSSRYLVKRTGEKVFLECVQDMDHENMFWYRQDPGLGLRLIYFSYDVKMKEKGDIPEGYSVSREKKERFSLILESASTNQTSMYLCASSYSGTALVEQYFGPGTRLTVT.

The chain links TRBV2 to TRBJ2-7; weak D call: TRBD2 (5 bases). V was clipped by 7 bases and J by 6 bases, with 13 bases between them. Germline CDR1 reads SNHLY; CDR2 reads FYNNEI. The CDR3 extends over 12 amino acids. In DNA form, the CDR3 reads TGTGCCAGCAAGAGGGAGCAGCTCGAGCAGTACTTC. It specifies CASKREQLEQYF.

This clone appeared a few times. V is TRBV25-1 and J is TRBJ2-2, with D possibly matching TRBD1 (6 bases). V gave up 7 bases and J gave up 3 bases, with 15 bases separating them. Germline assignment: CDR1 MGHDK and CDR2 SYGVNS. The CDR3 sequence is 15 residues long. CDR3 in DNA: TGTGCCAGCACCCCCGGACAGAGATACACCGGGGAGCTGTTTTTT. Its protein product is CASTPGQRYTGELFF.

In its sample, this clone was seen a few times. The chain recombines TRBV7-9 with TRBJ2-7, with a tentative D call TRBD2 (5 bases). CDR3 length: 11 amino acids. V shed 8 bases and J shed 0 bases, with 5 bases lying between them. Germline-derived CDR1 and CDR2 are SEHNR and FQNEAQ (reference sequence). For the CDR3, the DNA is TGTGCCAGCGGGAGCTCCTACGAGCAGTACTTC. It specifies CASGSSYEQYF.

This CDR3 is CASSTGKHVEAFF. As DNA, the CDR3 is TGTGCCAGCAGCACAGGAAAGCACGTTGAAGCTTTCTTT. The chain employs TRBV2 and TRBJ1-1, with a weak D call TRBD1 (5 bases). V gave up 6 bases and J gave up 7 bases, with 15 bases separating them. The germline V gene encodes CDR1 SNHLY and CDR2 FYNNEI. The CDR3 extends over 13 amino acids. The full variable domain, its missing parts supplied by reference TRBV2 and TRBJ1-1, is EPEVTQTPSHQVTQMGQEVILRCVPISNHLYFYWYRQILGQKVEFLVSFYNNEISEKSEIFDDQFSVERPDGSNFTLKIRSTKLEDSAMYFCASSTGKHVEAFFGQGTRLTVV.

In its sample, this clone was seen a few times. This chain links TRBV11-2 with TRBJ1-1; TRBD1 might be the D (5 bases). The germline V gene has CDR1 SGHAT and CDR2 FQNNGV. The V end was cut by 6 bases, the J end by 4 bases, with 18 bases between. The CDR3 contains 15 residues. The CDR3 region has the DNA TGTGCCAGCAGTGGGCAGGGCCTCGTTGGCACTGAAGCTTTCTTT. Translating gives CASSGQGLVGTEAFF.

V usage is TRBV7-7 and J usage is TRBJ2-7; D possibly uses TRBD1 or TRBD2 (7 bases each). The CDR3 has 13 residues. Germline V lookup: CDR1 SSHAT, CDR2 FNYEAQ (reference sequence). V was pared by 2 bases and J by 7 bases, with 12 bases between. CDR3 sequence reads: CASSLSRGGEQYF. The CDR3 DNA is TGTGCCAGCAGCTTAAGCAGGGGGGGAGAGCAGTACTTC.